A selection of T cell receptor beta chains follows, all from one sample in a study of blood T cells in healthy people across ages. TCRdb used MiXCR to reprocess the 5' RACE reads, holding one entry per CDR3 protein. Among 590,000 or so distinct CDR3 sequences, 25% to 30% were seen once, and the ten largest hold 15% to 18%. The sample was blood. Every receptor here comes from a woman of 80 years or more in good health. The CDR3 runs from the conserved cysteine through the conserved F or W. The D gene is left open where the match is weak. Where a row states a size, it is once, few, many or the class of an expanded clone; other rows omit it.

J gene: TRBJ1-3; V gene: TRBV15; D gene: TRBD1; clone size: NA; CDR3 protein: CATSSARGTTGNTIYF; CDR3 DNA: TGTGCCACCAGCAGTGCCAGGGGGACAACTGGAAACACCATATATTTT
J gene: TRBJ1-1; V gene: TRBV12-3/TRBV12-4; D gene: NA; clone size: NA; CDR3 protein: CASSLISSTEAFF; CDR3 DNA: TGTGCCAGCAGTTTAATTTCGAGCACTGAAGCTTTCTTT
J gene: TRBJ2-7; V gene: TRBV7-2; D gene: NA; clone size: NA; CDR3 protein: CASSAPSYEQYF; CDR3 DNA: TGTGCCAGCAGCGCCCCATCCTACGAGCAGTACTTC
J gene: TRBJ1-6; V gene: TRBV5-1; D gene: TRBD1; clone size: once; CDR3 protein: CASSSGTGSFEGYNSPLHF; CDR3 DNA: TGCGCCAGCAGCTCCGGGACAGGGAGTTTTGAGGGGTATAATTCACCCCTCCACTTT
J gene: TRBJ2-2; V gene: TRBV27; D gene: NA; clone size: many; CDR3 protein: CAAGETPNTGELFF; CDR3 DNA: TGTGCCGCCGGAGAGACTCCGAACACCGGGGAGCTGTTTTTT
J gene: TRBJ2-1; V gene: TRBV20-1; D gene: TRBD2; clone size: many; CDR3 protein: CSAPWTSGGESSYNEQFF; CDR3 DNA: TGCAGTGCTCCGTGGACTAGCGGGGGGGAGAGCTCCTACAATGAGCAGTTCTTC
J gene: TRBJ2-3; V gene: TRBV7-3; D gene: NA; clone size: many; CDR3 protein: CASSSHGTDTQYF; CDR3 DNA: TGTGCCAGCAGTAGCCACGGGACAGATACGCAGTATTTT
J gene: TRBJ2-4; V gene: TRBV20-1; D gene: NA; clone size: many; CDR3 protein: CSARGGNQNIQYF; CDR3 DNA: TGCAGTGCTAGAGGCGGGAACCAAAACATTCAGTACTTC
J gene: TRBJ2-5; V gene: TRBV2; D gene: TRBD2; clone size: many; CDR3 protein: CASRERAGGLEETQYF; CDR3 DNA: TGTGCCAGCAGAGAAAGAGCGGGGGGGCTTGAAGAGACCCAGTACTTC
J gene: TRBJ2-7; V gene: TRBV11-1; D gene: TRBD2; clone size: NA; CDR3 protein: CASSLVYGGLYNEQYF; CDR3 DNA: TGTGCCAGCAGCTTAGTATACGGGGGGTTGTACAATGAGCAGTACTTC
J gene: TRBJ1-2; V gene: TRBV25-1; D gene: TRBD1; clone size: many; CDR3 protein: CASRLTGTADGYTF; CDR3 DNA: TGTGCCAGCAGGTTAACCGGGACAGCGGACGGCTACACCTTC
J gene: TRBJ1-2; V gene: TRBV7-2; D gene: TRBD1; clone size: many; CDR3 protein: CASSGARDRGNYGYTF; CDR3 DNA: TGTGCCAGCAGCGGGGCTCGGGACAGGGGCAACTATGGCTACACCTTC
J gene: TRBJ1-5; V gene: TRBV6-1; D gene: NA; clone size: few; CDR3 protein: CASSSDSSSNQPQHF; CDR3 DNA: TGTGCCAGCAGCTCTGACAGCAGTAGCAATCAGCCCCAGCATTTT
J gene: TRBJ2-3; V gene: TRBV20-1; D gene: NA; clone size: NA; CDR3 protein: CSARVVASTDTQYF; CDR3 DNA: TGCAGTGCTAGAGTTGTGGCTAGCACAGATACGCAGTATTTT
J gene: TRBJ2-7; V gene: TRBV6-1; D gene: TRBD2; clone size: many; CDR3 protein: CASSSGTSASEQYF; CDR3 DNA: TGTGCCAGCAGTTCAGGGACTAGCGCCTCTGAGCAGTACTTC
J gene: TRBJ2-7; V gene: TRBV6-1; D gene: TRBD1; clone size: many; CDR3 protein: CASSRTGTSYEQYF; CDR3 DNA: TGTGCCAGCAGTCGGACAGGGACGAGCTACGAGCAGTACTTC
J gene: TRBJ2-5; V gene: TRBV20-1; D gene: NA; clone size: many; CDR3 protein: CSMTRSLGETQYF; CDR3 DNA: TGCAGTATGACTAGGAGCCTGGGAGAGACCCAGTACTTC
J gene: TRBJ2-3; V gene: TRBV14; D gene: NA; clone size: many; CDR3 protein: CASSHPYTPTDTQYF; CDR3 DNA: TGTGCCAGCAGCCACCCCTATACACCCACAGATACGCAGTATTTT
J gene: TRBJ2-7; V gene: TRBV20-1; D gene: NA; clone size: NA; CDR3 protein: CSARDVGYEQYF; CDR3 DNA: TGCAGTGCTAGGGACGTGGGCTACGAGCAGTACTTC
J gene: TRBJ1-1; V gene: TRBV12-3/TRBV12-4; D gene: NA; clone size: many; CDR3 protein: CASTSMTRGTAFF; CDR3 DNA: TGTGCCAGCACCTCCATGACGAGGGGGACGGCTTTCTTT
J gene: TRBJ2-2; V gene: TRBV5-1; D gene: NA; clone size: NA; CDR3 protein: CASSWEGAVTGELFF; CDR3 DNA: TGCGCCAGCAGCTGGGAAGGGGCCGTCACCGGGGAGCTGTTTTTT
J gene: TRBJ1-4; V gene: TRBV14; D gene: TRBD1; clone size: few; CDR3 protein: CASSRGQEVNEKLFF; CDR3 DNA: TGTGCCAGCAGCCGAGGACAGGAGGTTAATGAAAAACTGTTTTTT
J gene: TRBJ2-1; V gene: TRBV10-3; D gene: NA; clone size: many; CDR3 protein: CAISVKAEGMGNEQFF; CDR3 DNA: TGTGCCATCAGTGTAAAGGCCGAGGGGATGGGCAATGAGCAGTTCTTC
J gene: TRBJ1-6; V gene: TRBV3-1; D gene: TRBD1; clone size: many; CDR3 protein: CASSQGSGQGNSPLHF; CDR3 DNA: TGTGCCAGCAGCCAAGGATCGGGACAGGGGAATTCACCCCTCCACTTT
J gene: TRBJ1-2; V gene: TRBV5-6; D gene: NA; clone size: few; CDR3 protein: CASTDSGTPYGYTF; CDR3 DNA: TGTGCCAGCACCGATTCCGGGACTCCCTATGGCTACACCTTC
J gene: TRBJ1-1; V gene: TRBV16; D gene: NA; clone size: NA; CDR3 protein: CASSPLRTANTEAFF; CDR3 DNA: TGTGCCAGCAGCCCGCTACGGACAGCGAACACTGAAGCTTTCTTT
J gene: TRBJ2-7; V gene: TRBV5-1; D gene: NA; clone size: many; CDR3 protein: CASSLTTGTSYEQYF; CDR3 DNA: TGCGCCAGCAGCTTGACCACCGGGACTTCCTACGAGCAGTACTTC
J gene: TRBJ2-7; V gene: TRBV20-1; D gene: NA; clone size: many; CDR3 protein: CSARVGPYEQYF; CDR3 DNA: TGCAGTGCTAGAGTCGGGCCCTACGAGCAGTACTTC
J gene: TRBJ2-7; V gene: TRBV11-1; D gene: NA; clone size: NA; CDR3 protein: CASSPTDMPSYEQYF; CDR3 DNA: TGTGCCAGCAGCCCGACAGATATGCCCTCCTACGAGCAGTACTTC
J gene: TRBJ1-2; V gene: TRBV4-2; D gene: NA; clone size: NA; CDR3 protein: CASSQGGPPNYGYTF; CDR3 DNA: TGTGCCAGCAGCCAAGGGGGACCACCTAACTATGGCTACACCTTC
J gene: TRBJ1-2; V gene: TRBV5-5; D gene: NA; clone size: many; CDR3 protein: CASSSTTAGTHGYTF; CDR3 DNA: TGTGCCAGCAGCTCGACGACTGCAGGTACCCATGGCTACACCTTC
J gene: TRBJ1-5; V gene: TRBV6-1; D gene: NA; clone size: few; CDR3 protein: CASNLDRPQPQHF; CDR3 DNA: TGTGCCAGCAACTTAGACAGACCCCAGCCCCAGCATTTT
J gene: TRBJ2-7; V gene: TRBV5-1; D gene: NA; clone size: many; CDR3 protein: CASSFGDQDEQYF; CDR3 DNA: TGCGCCAGCAGCTTTGGGGATCAGGACGAGCAGTACTTC
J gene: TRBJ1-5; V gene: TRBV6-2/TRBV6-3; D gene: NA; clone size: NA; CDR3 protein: CASSYSADEIYNQPQHF; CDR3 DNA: TGTGCCAGCAGTTATTCGGCAGACGAAATCTACAATCAGCCCCAGCATTTT
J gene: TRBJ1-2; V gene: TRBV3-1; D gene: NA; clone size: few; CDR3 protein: CASGQEKWGYTF; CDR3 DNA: TGTGCCAGCGGCCAAGAAAAATGGGGCTACACCTTC
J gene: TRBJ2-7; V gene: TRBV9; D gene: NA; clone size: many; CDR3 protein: CASSKTPPGYEQYF; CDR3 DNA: TGTGCCAGCAGCAAAACCCCTCCAGGATACGAGCAGTACTTC
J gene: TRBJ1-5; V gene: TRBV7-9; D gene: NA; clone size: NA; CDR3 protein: CASSEDTLPSQPQHF; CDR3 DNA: TGTGCCAGCAGCGAAGACACACTTCCTTCCCAGCCCCAGCATTTT
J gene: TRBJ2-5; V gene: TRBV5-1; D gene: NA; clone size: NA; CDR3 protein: CASSLGSEGTQYF; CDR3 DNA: TGCGCCAGCAGCTTGGGCTCCGAAGGGACCCAGTACTTC
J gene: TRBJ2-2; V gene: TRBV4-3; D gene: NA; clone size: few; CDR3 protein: CASSQGPEVANTGELFF; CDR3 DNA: TGCGCCAGCAGCCAGGGACCGGAGGTAGCGAACACCGGGGAGCTGTTTTTT
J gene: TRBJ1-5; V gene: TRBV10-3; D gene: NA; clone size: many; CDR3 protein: CAISASGEGNQPQHF; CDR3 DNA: TGTGCCATCAGTGCATCCGGGGAGGGCAATCAGCCCCAGCATTTT
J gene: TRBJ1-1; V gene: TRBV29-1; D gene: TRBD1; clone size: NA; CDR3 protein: CSVEEGGRAEAFF; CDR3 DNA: TGCAGCGTTGAAGAAGGGGGCAGGGCTGAAGCTTTCTTT
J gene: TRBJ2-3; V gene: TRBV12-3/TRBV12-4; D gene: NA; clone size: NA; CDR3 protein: CASRLVGGTDTQYF; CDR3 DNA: TGTGCCAGCAGGTTGGTGGGGGGCACAGATACGCAGTATTTT
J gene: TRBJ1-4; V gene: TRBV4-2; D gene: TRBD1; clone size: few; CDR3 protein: CASSQDKGQGVVYEKLFF; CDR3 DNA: TGTGCCAGCAGCCAAGACAAGGGACAGGGGGTTGTGTATGAAAAACTGTTTTTT
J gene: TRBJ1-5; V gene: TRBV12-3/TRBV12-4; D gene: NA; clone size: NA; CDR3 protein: CATSLAGSNQPQHF; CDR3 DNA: TGTGCCACCAGTCTGGCCGGGAGCAATCAGCCCCAGCATTTT
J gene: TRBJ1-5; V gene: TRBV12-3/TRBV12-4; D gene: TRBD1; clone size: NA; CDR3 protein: CASSHLGQGRGQPQHF; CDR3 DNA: TGTGCCAGCAGTCATCTGGGACAGGGGAGAGGTCAGCCCCAGCATTTT
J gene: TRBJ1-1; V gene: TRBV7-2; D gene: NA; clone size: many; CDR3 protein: CASSPRRVNTEAFF; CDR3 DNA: TGTGCCAGCAGCCCTCGGCGGGTAAACACTGAAGCTTTCTTT
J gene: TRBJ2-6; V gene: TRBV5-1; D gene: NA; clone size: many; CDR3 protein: CASSLEGIGSGANVLTF; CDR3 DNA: TGCGCCAGCAGCTTGGAAGGAATCGGCTCTGGGGCCAACGTCCTGACTTTC
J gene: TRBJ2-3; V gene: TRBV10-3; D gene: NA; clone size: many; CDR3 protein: CAISAGVETDTQYF; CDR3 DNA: TGTGCCATCAGTGCGGGGGTCGAGACAGATACGCAGTATTTT
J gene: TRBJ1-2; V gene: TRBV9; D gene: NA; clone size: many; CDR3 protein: CASSVRGTANYGYTF; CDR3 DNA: TGTGCCAGCAGCGTACGCGGGACGGCTAACTATGGCTACACCTTC